This T cell receptor (beta chain) was found in a study of blood T cell repertoires in COVID-19. Study at large: From T cells, B-cell-depleted T cells, or PBMCs came the material, which was cDNA or gDNA.

Grouping used clinical history reported by participants in a survey and questionnaire. Assay used: immunoSEQ multiplex PCR; TCRdb lists only in-frame clones, some missing. The sample holds roughly 430,000 clones, approximately 91% seen once. CDR1 and CDR2 from the germline V gene are SGHNT and YYREEE (reference sequence). The ends lost 5 bases at V and 10 bases at J; junction bases unmatched: 6. This CDR3 comprises 13 residues. The specimen was PBMCs or T cells enriched from blood (not recorded which). This clonotype was obtained from a woman younger than 30 who had been exposed to COVID-19. The chain joins TRBV5-4 to TRBJ2-1; 10 bases are a match to TRBD2. The CDR3 DNA reads as TGTGCCAGCAGTCATACTAGCGGGAACGAGCAGTTCTTC. Residues: CASSHTSGNEQFF. The full variable domain, its missing parts supplied by reference TRBV5-4 and TRBJ2-1, is ETGVTQSPTHLIKTRGQQVTLRCSSQSGHNTVSWYQQALGQGPQFIFQYYREEENGRGNFPPRFSGLQFPNYSSELNVNALELDDSALYLCASSHTSGNEQFFGPGTRLTVL.